This TCR beta chain was recovered during a study of blood T cell repertoires in COVID-19. Background on the study: The United States, Italy and Spain were the sources of the acute and convalescent COVID-19 samples.

The study drew participants aged roughly 18 to 89 years from around 24 US areas. Cohort 3 donors were reported recovered after two negative PCRs, clearance, or symptom resolution. Study processing details: Amplification of reference gene primers was used by the study to estimate nucleated cell counts. TCRdb keeps only in-frame clones here, not all; method: immunoSEQ multiplex PCR. V and J calls and clone size come straight from that table; D and trimming were deduced from the DNA. The sample lists about 330,000 clones; roughly 90% were seen once. In germline, CDR1 is ENHRY, CDR2 SYGVKD. The length of the CDR3 is 14 residues. The germline V and J ends were trimmed by 10 bases and 3 bases, with 15 bases remaining between them. The sample holds a few counts of this clone.

Sequencing was done on a sample of PBMCs or T cells enriched from blood (not recorded which). The V gene is TRBV10-3, the J gene TRBJ2-2, with a possible D match to TRBD2 (7 bases). The receptor was derived from a young woman who had recovered from COVID-19. The CDR3 bases are TGTGCCACCCGGGAGGCAGGGGACACCGGGGAGCTGTTTTTT. Residues: CATREAGDTGELFF.